This entry lists 30 T cell receptor beta chains sequenced from one sample in a study of blood T cell repertoires in COVID-19. Sequenced by immunoSEQ multiplex PCR; TCRdb stores in-frame clones only, minus some. The sample contains 300,000 to 400,000 clones, over 75% of which appear only once. Sequenced input: PBMCs or T cells enriched from blood (not recorded which). All receptors derive from a man younger than 45 who had recovered from COVID-19.

With respect to this clone: An end of the junction differs from the germline gene, which may be a read error. The chain employs TRBV3-1 (or the pseudogene TRBV3-2) and TRBJ2-7; 11 nucleotides agree with TRBD1. The germline gives CDR1 LGHDT, CDR2 YNNKEL (reference sequence). This CDR3 region has 19 residues. The CDR3 DNA follows: TGTGCCAGCAGCCTCGGCCCTAGGACAGGGGGCTTCAGCTCCCACGAGCAGTACTTC. It encodes CASSLGPRTGGFSSHEQYF.

CDR3 in DNA: TGTGCCAGCAGGGTTGGTACGGCGGGGGGCCAAGAGACCCAGTACTTC. The encoded protein is CASRVGTAGGQETQYF. This chain uses TRBV7-6 with TRBJ2-5; 8 bases are a match to TRBD2. Germline CDR1 reads SGHVS; CDR2 reads FNYEAQ. CDR3 length equals 16 residues. V lost 6 bases to trimming and J lost 1 base; unmatched junction nucleotides: 10.

The genes are TRBV7-2 and TRBJ2-3; D gene unclear. The CDR3 covers 12 residues. From germline, CDR1 is SGHTA and CDR2 FQGNSA. V was clipped by 4 bases and J by 4 bases, with 6 bases between them. CDR3 bases: TGTGCCAGCAGCTCCTACGCAGATACGCAGTATTTT. This encodes CASSSYADTQYF.

This clone appeared once. This chain links TRBV27 with TRBJ1-5; TRBD1 matches 9 bases. CDR3 length: 15 residues. V shed 6 bases and J 6 bases; nucleotides not matched to a gene: 9. The germline V gene has CDR1 MNHEY and CDR2 SMNVEV (reference sequence). The CDR3 nucleotides are TGTGCCAGCAGCCCCGGACAGGGGAATAGTCAGCCCCAGCATTTT. Translating gives CASSPGQGNSQPQHF.

This clone has a single count. The rearrangement uses TRBV30 and TRBJ2-1; 9 bases match TRBD2. Germline trimming cut 8 bases from V and 5 bases from J; bases unmatched to any gene: 4. The CDR3 spans 12 residues. Germline V gene sequence: CDR1 GTSNPN, CDR2 SVGIG (reference sequence). In DNA form, the CDR3 reads TGTGCCAGAGCTAGCGGGGACAATGAGCAGTTCTTC. Its translation is CARASGDNEQFF.

The V call is TRBV19, the J call TRBJ1-1; a possible D gene is TRBD1 (5 bases). V lost 2 bases and J lost 1, with 8 bases in between. CDR3 length: 14 amino acids. Germline CDR1 reads LNHDA; CDR2 reads SQIVND (reference sequence). DNA of the CDR3: TGTGCCAGTAGTATACGGGGGAGGAACACTGAAGCTTTCTTT. This codes for CASSIRGRNTEAFF.

This chain joins TRBV10-2 and TRBJ2-5; D might be TRBD1 (6 bases). The CDR3 sequence is 14 residues long. The V and J ends lost 6 bases and 4 bases respectively, with 15 bases between them. Germline V CDR1 and CDR2: WSHSY, SAAADI. CDR3 nucleotides: TGCGCCAGCAGGGTGACAGGAGAGGGAGAGACCCAGTACTTC. This translates into CASRVTGEGETQYF.

This chain joins TRBV29-1 and TRBJ1-2; TRBD1 agrees at 7 bases. The CDR3 extends over 13 amino acids. The trim removed 7 bases at V and 3 bases at J, leaving 8 bases unmatched. Per germline, CDR1 SQVTM and CDR2 ANQGSEA. The CDR3 reads CSARGTADYGYTF. CDR3 nucleotides: TGCAGCGCCCGTGGGACAGCAGACTATGGCTACACCTTC.

This clone was detected only once. The chain joins TRBV18 to TRBJ2-7, with TRBD1 matching over 8 bases. The CDR3 length is 15 residues. CDR1 and CDR2 (germline): KGHSH, LQKENI. V shed 4 bases, J shed 3 bases, and the junction held 8 bases outside the gene matches. The CDR3 nucleotides are TGTGCCAGCTCACAAAACTACGGGACAGGCTACGAGCAGTACTTC. Protein product: CASSQNYGTGYEQYF.

Only a few counts were recorded for this clone. The chain joins TRBV21-1 to TRBJ2-7; TRBD2, the table's D call, lacks a check against the DNA. TRBV21-1 is marked as a pseudogene. This CDR3 contains 13 residues. This CDR3 is CAITSGSSYEQYF. CDR3 DNA: TGTGCCATAACTAGCGGATCCTCCTACGAGCAGTACTTC.

This chain connects TRBV28 to TRBJ1-2; TRBD1 might be the D (6 bases). This CDR3 contains 14 residues. From germline, CDR1 is MDHEN and CDR2 SYDVKM. The V end was cut by 6 bases, the J end by 1 base, with 12 bases between. The CDR3 bases are TGTGCCAGCAGCCTACAGGGCCTTAACTATGGCTACACCTTC. It codes for CASSLQGLNYGYTF.

The CDR3 spells CASSLGPTSGQETQYF. The DNA of the CDR3 is TGTGCCAGCAGCTTGGGGCCGACTAGCGGGCAAGAGACCCAGTACTTC. The V and J genes are TRBV11-2 and TRBJ2-5; the match to TRBD2 covers 10 bases. This CDR3 has 16 residues. CDR1 is SGHAT, CDR2 FQNNGV, per germline. V lost 3 bases, J lost 2 bases, and 6 bases stayed unmatched.

The chain joins TRBV2 to TRBJ2-7, with a weak D call TRBD1 (5 bases). Looked up from germline, CDR1 is SNHLY and CDR2 is FYNNEI. V lost 4 bases to trimming and J lost 3 bases, with 13 bases between them. The CDR3 is made up of 14 amino acids. CDR3 loop: CASSVRDSNYEQYF. CDR3 DNA sequence: TGTGCCAGCAGTGTGAGAGACAGTAACTACGAGCAGTACTTC.

The table lists this clone with a count of one. The chain is built from TRBV20-1 and TRBJ2-5; 10 bases are shared with TRBD2. Germline CDR1 is DFQATT and CDR2 is SNEGSKA (reference sequence). The J segment lost 4 bases and the V segment lost 3 bases, leaving 8 bases of the junction unmatched. This CDR3 region has 15 residues. The CDR3 DNA sequence: TGCAGTGCTAGTTTAGCGGGGGGCCGCGGAGAGACCCAGTACTTC. Its translation is CSASLAGGRGETQYF.

V is TRBV6-4 and J is TRBJ2-2; 8 nucleotides align to TRBD1. V shed 1 base, J shed 5 bases, and the junction held 6 bases outside the gene matches. The CDR3 covers 16 residues. Germline lookup yields CDR1 MRHNA and CDR2 SNTAGT. CDR3 loop: CASSDFGQGQTGELFF. Written as DNA, the CDR3 is TGTGCCAGCAGTGACTTTGGACAGGGCCAAACCGGGGAGCTGTTTTTT.

This chain uses TRBV2 with TRBJ2-1; D uncertain. The germline gives CDR1 SNHLY, CDR2 FYNNEI. This CDR3 comprises 13 residues. The V end lost 8 bases, the J end lost 0 bases, and 8 bases lay between the germline ends. The CDR3 loop is CASCASSYNEQFF. The CDR3 DNA follows: TGTGCCAGCTGTGCGAGCTCCTACAATGAGCAGTTCTTC.

This clone was seen once. The chain couples TRBV28 to TRBJ2-5; 11 bases are shared with TRBD2. The CDR3 length is 18 residues. V was clipped by 6 bases and J by 0 bases; unmatched bases: 12. Germline lookup yields CDR1 MDHEN and CDR2 SYDVKM. The CDR3 sequence is CASSIAVAGGRDQETQYF. CDR3 DNA sequence: TGTGCCAGCAGCATTGCCGTAGCGGGAGGGAGGGACCAAGAGACCCAGTACTTC.

The rearrangement uses TRBV3-1 (or the pseudogene TRBV3-2) and TRBJ1-5; D is perhaps TRBD1 (6 bases). The germline CDR1 and CDR2 sequences are LGHDT and YNNKEL (reference sequence). The V end was cut by 6 bases, the J end by 3 bases, with 12 bases between. This CDR3 contains 14 residues. The CDR3 sequence: CASSGRGNNQPQHF. CDR3 DNA sequence: TGTGCCAGCAGTGGCAGGGGAAACAATCAGCCCCAGCATTTT.

This chain uses TRBV5-1 with TRBJ2-7; 11 bases fit TRBD2. Per the germline V gene, CDR1 is SGHRS and CDR2 is YFSETQ. J lost 2 bases, V lost 4 bases, and 8 bases had no gene match. This CDR3 contains 16 residues. CDR3 sequence reads: CASSLELAGGPYEQYF. The CDR3 DNA follows: TGCGCCAGCAGCCTTGAGCTAGCGGGGGGCCCCTACGAGCAGTACTTC.

The chain recombines TRBV19 with TRBJ2-7, with 13 nucleotides matching TRBD2. Trimming took 4 bases from V and 2 from J; bases not matched to a gene: 2. Germline V gene lookup returns CDR1 LNHDA and CDR2 SQIVND (reference sequence). The CDR3 has 15 amino acids. CDR3 sequence reads: CASSSTSGGAYEQYF. For the CDR3, the DNA is TGTGCCAGTAGTAGCACTAGCGGGGGGGCCTACGAGCAGTACTTC.

The chain combines TRBV5-1 with TRBJ2-7, with 10 bases that match TRBD2. The CDR3 loop spans 15 amino acids. The germline CDR1 and CDR2 sequences are SGHRS and YFSETQ. After removal of 0 bases from V and 2 bases from J, the junction contained 2 bases not matched to a gene. This CDR3 is CASSLGSGGAYEQYF. The CDR3 DNA reads as TGCGCCAGCAGCTTGGGAAGCGGGGGGGCCTACGAGCAGTACTTC. Based on the CDR3 plus reference TRBV5-1 and TRBJ2-7, the full variable domain is KAGVTQTPRYLIKTRGQQVTLSCSPISGHRSVSWYQQTPGQGLQFLFEYFSETQRNKGNFPGRFSGRQFSNSRSEMNVSTLELGDSALYLCASSLGSGGAYEQYFGPGTRLTVT.

The chain employs TRBV2 and TRBJ1-1; D may be TRBD1 (5 bases). Per the germline V gene, CDR1 is SNHLY and CDR2 is FYNNEI. The V end lost 8 bases, the J end lost 6 bases, and 16 bases lay between the germline ends. CDR3 length: 13 amino acids. The CDR3 nucleotides read TGTGCCAGCGGAGGGGTAGTTTGGGCTGAAGCTTTCTTT. Its protein product is CASGGVVWAEAFF.

CDR3 sequence: CASSYVQGSNQPQHF. Written as DNA, the CDR3 is TGTGCCAGCAGTTACGTCCAGGGGAGCAATCAGCCCCAGCATTTT. The rearrangement uses TRBV6-5 and TRBJ1-5, with TRBD1 as a possible D gene (6 bases). The CDR3 spans 15 residues. In germline, CDR1 is MNHEY, CDR2 SVGAGI. V shed 2 bases and J shed 1 base, with 9 bases lying between them.

The chain links TRBV5-1 to TRBJ2-3, with D maybe TRBD1 (6 bases). The germline V and J ends were trimmed by 3 bases and 5 bases, with 19 bases remaining between them. The CDR3 consists of 16 residues. The germline V gene encodes CDR1 SGHRS and CDR2 YFSETQ. Here the CDR3 DNA reads TGCGCCAGCAGCTCCACCGCACGACAGGCCGGAGATACGCAGTATTTT. It specifies CASSSTARQAGDTQYF.

The V call is TRBV7-9, the J call TRBJ1-4; 7 bases line up with TRBD1. There are 15 residues in the CDR3. Germline V gene data show CDR1 as SEHNR and CDR2 as FQNEAQ (reference sequence). Trimming cost V 8 bases and J 0 bases; bases outside gene matches: 6. The CDR3 region is CASGKGASTNEKLFF. The CDR3 DNA sequence: TGTGCCAGCGGCAAGGGGGCATCAACTAATGAAAAACTGTTTTTT.

V is TRBV7-2 and J is TRBJ1-1, with 8 bases lining up with TRBD1. Germline assignment: CDR1 SGHTA and CDR2 FQGNSA. Trimming took 4 bases from V and 7 from J; bases not matched to a gene: 8. This CDR3 contains 14 residues. CDR3 region: CASSYRDRRFEAFF. The CDR3 DNA reads as TGTGCCAGCAGCTACCGGGACAGGAGATTTGAAGCTTTCTTT.

The rearrangement links TRBV7-6 to TRBJ2-5, with D possibly TRBD1 on 5 matching bases. The CDR3 runs 13 residues. CDR1 is SGHVS, CDR2 FNYEAQ, per germline. Trimming removed 6 bases from V and 4 bases from J, with 12 bases in between. The CDR3 sequence: CASSRQGPETQYF. The CDR3 DNA follows: TGTGCCAGCAGTAGGCAGGGCCCAGAGACCCAGTACTTC. The whole variable domain, filled in from reference TRBV7-6 and TRBJ2-5, reads GAGVSQSPRYKVTKRGQDVALRCDPISGHVSLYWYRQALGQGPEFLTYFNYEAQQDKSGLPNDRFSAERPEGSISTLTIQRTEQRDSAMYRCASSRQGPETQYFGPGTRLLVL.

The rearrangement links TRBV19 to TRBJ2-7; TRBD1 agrees at 11 bases. Germline V CDR1 and CDR2: LNHDA, SQIVND (reference sequence). V gave up 4 bases and J gave up 2 bases; unmatched junction bases: 4. This CDR3 region has 15 residues. The CDR3 protein is CASSRGQGGTYEQYF. CDR3 bases: TGTGCCAGTAGTAGGGGACAGGGGGGGACCTACGAGCAGTACTTC.

This chain links TRBV5-4 with TRBJ2-3, with D perhaps matching TRBD2 (7 bases). The germline gives CDR1 SGHNT, CDR2 YYREEE (reference sequence). The CDR3 covers 15 residues. Between the trimmed V and J ends, which lost 6 bases and 1 base, there was a span of 15 bases. In nucleotides, the CDR3 is TGTGCCAGCATGAAGGGGGGGGCTGGCACAGATACGCAGTATTTT. It is translated as CASMKGGAGTDTQYF.

The DNA for the CDR3 is TGTGCCAGTAGACAGCGGAGGGCCCAGTTCTACGAGCAGTACTTC. Residues: CASRQRRAQFYEQYF. V and J are TRBV19 and TRBJ2-7, with D perhaps matching TRBD2 (6 bases). Germline loops: CDR1 LNHDA, CDR2 SQIVND (reference sequence). The CDR3 length is 15 residues. The V end lost 6 bases, the J end lost 3 bases, and 18 bases lay between the germline ends.